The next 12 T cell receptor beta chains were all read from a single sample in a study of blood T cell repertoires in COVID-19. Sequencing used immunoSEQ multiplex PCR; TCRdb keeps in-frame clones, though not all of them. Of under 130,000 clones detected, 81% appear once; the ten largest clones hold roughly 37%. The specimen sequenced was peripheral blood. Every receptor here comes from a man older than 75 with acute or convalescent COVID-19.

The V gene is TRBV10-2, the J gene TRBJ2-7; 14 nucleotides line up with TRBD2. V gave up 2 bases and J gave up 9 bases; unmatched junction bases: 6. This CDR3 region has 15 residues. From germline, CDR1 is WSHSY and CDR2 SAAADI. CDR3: CASSEGGLAGDRQYF. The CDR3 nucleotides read TGCGCCAGCAGTGAGGGGGGACTAGCGGGAGATCGGCAGTACTTC.

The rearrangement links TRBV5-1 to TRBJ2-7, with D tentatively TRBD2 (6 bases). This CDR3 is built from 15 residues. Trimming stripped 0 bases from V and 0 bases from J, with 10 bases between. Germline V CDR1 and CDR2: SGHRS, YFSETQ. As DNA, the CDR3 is TGCGCCAGCAGCTTGGAAATCGGGAGCTCCTACGAGCAGTACTTC. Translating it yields CASSLEIGSSYEQYF.

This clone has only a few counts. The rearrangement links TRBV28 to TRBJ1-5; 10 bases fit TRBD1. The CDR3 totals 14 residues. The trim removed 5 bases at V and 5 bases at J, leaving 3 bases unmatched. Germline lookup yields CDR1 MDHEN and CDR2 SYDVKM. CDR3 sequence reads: CASSPGQGDQPQHF. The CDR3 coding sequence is TGTGCCAGCAGTCCCGGACAGGGGGATCAGCCCCAGCATTTT.

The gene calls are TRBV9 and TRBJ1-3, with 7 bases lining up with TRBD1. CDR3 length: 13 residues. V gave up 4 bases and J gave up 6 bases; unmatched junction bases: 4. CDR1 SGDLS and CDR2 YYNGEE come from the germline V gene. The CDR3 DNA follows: TGTGCCAGCAGCCCGGGACAGATAAACACCATATATTTT. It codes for CASSPGQINTIYF.

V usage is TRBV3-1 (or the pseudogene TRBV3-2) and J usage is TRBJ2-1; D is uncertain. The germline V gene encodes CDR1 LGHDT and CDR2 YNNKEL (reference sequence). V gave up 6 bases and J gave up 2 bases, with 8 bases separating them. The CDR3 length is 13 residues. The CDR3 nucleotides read TGTGCCAGCAGAGGTCAGGCCTACAATGAGCAGTTCTTC. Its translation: CASRGQAYNEQFF.

The CDR3 DNA reads TGTGCCAGCAGCTTCAAACTAGCGGGATACAATGAGCAGTTCTTC. Translated: CASSFKLAGYNEQFF. The chain uses TRBV5-6 and TRBJ2-1; 10 nucleotides match TRBD2. The CDR3 runs 15 residues. Germline CDR1 reads SGHDT; CDR2 reads YYEEEE. Unmatched junction bases numbered 3, after V lost 2 bases and J lost 4 bases.

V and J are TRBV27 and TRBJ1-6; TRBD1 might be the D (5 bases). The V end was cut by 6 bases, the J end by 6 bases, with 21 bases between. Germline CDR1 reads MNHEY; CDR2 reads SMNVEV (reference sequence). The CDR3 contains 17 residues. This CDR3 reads CASRPRVAGTRNSPLHF. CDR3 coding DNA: TGTGCCAGCAGGCCCAGGGTAGCGGGGACTCGTAATTCACCCCTCCACTTT.

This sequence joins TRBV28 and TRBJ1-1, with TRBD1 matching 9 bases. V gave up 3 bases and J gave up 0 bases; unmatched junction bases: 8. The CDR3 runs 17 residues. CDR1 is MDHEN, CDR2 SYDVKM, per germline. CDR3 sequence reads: CASSFSLGTGLNTEAFF. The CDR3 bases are TGTGCCAGCAGTTTCTCCCTCGGGACAGGGTTGAACACTGAAGCTTTCTTT.

This CDR3 is CASSPGVSYEQFF. CDR3 nucleotides: TGTGCCAGCTCGCCCGGGGTGAGCTATGAGCAGTTCTTC. The chain is built from TRBV18 and TRBJ2-1; maybe TRBD2 (5 bases). The germline gives CDR1 KGHSH, CDR2 LQKENI. This CDR3 region has 13 residues. V lost 6 bases, J lost 8 bases, and 14 bases lay in between.

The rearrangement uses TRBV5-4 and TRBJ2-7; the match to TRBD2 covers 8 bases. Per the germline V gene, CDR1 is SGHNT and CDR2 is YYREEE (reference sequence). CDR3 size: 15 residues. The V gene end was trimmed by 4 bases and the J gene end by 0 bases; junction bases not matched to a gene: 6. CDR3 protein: CASSPGGTLSYEQYF. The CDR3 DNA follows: TGTGCCAGCAGCCCGGGGGGGACACTCTCCTACGAGCAGTACTTC. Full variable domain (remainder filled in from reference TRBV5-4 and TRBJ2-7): ETGVTQSPTHLIKTRGQQVTLRCSSQSGHNTVSWYQQALGQGPQFIFQYYREEENGRGNFPPRFSGLQFPNYSSELNVNALELDDSALYLCASSPGGTLSYEQYFGPGTRLTVT.

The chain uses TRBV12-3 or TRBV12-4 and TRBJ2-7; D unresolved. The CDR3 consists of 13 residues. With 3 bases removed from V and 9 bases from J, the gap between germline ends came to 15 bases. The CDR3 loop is CASSFLSPYLQYF. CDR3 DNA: TGTGCCAGCAGTTTTCTATCCCCCTACTTGCAGTACTTC.

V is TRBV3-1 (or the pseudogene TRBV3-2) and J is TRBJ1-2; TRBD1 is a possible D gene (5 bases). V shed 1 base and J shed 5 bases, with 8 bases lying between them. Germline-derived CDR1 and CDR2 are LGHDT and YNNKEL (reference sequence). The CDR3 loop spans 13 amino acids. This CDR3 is CASSQGGRYGYTF. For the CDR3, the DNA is TGTGCCAGCAGCCAAGGGGGCCGATATGGCTACACCTTC.